These 17 T cell receptor beta chains share one sample of origin, sequenced in a study of blood T cell repertoires in COVID-19 (dated by TCRdb to between 2020 and 2021). Receptor amplification or capture employed the immunoSEQ multiplex PCR assay. In its TCRdb copy, this immuneACCESS table keeps in-frame sequences only and misses some clones. Where compared with another copy, unresolved V genes explain less than half of these, and the others have no known cause. This sample comprises about 73,000 clones, 84% of them detected only once. Approximately 27% of the sample is held by the ten biggest clonotypes. Specimen: peripheral blood. All receptors come from a human donor in a cohort sampled during active COVID-19.

The sample holds a few counts of this clone. This chain connects TRBV14 to TRBJ1-5, with no clear D. Germline V gives CDR1 SGHDN, CDR2 FVKESK. The CDR3 extends over 13 amino acids. Trimming cost V 0 bases and J 6 bases, with 6 bases left between them. The CDR3 DNA reads TGTGCCAGCAGCCAAGACAGGTTTCAGCCCCAGCATTTT. Residues: CASSQDRFQPQHF.

This chain uses TRBV12-3 or TRBV12-4 with TRBJ1-4; D is possibly TRBD1 (5 bases). The CDR3 sequence is 13 residues long. With 6 bases removed from V and 8 bases from J, the gap between germline ends came to 13 bases. CDR3 bases: TGTGCCAGCAGGAGGAAAGCAGGGGAAAAACTGTTTTTT. This codes for CASRRKAGEKLFF.

The gene calls are TRBV6-5 and TRBJ2-1; D possibly corresponds to TRBD2 (5 bases). Trimming took off 4 bases at V and 3 bases at J, with 10 bases between the two ends. Germline-derived CDR1 and CDR2 are MNHEY and SVGAGI. This CDR3 comprises 14 residues. The CDR3: CASSFSRDYNEQFF. CDR3 DNA sequence: TGTGCCAGCAGTTTCTCGAGGGACTACAATGAGCAGTTCTTC.

J is TRBJ1-2 and V is TRBV7-9; D possibly corresponds to TRBD1 (6 bases). Trimming pared 4 bases from V and 6 bases from J, leaving 18 bases between. The CDR3 runs to 15 residues. Germline loops: CDR1 SEHNR, CDR2 FQNEAQ (reference sequence). CDR3 sequence: CASSSPSIRTDGYTF. DNA of the CDR3: TGTGCCAGCAGCTCTCCCTCAATAAGGACAGATGGCTACACCTTC.

The chain carries TRBV2 and TRBJ1-1; possible D gene TRBD1, 6 bases. Germline CDR1 is SNHLY and CDR2 is FYNNEI. The length of the CDR3 is 13 residues. V lost 2 bases, J lost 5 bases, and 9 bases lay in between. The CDR3 DNA reads as TGTGCCAGCAGTGAAAGACAGGTAACTGAAGCTTTCTTT. Translating it yields CASSERQVTEAFF.

This chain connects TRBV4-1 to TRBJ2-4; TRBD2 aligns across 7 bases. Per germline, CDR1 MGHRA and CDR2 YSYEKL. V was pared by 0 bases and J by 0 bases, with 5 bases of the junction left unmatched. This CDR3 has 17 amino acids. CDR3 loop: CASSQESGAGAKNIQYF. CDR3 DNA sequence: TGCGCCAGCAGCCAAGAGAGCGGGGCGGGAGCCAAAAACATTCAGTACTTC.

The J gene is TRBJ2-7, the V gene TRBV5-1; tentative D call: TRBD1 (5 bases). Germline V gives CDR1 SGHRS, CDR2 YFSETQ. Trimming shortened V by 4 bases and J by 0 bases, and 14 bases separated the two germline ends. The CDR3 spans 15 residues. The CDR3 loop is CASSRTGHLSYEQYF. The CDR3 DNA reads TGCGCCAGCAGCCGGACCGGACACCTCTCCTACGAGCAGTACTTC.

The CDR3 nucleotides are TGTGCCAGCAGTTCGGGGGACAGGGGGCTGTTTTTT. It encodes CASSSGDRGLFF. V is TRBV27 and J is TRBJ1-4; 11 nucleotides align to TRBD1. This CDR3 is 12 amino acids long. The V segment lost 4 bases and the J segment 14 bases; nucleotides outside the gene matches: 3. Germline V CDR1 and CDR2: MNHEY, SMNVEV (reference sequence). The full variable domain, in which reference TRBV27 and TRBJ1-4 provide the parts outside the CDR3, is EAQVTQNPRYLITVTGKKLTVTCSQNMNHEYMSWYRQDPGLGLRQIYYSMNVEVTDKGDVPEGYKVSRKEKRNFPLILESPSPNQTSLYFCASSSGDRGLFFGSGTQLSVL.

The chain carries TRBV24-1 and TRBJ2-5, with 7 bases lining up with TRBD1. The germline CDR1 and CDR2 sequences are KGHDR and SFDVKD. The junction had 4 bases not matched to a gene; V was cut back by 2 bases and J by 5 bases. The CDR3 is made up of 14 amino acids. CDR3 amino acids: CATSDSGGGETQYF. The CDR3 coding sequence is TGTGCCACCAGTGATTCAGGGGGTGGCGAGACCCAGTACTTC.

V and J are TRBV9 and TRBJ2-1; the match to TRBD1 covers 7 bases. This CDR3 comprises 15 residues. J gave up 4 bases and V 4 bases, and 8 bases lay outside the gene matches. CDR1 is SGDLS, CDR2 YYNGEE, per germline. This chain's CDR3 is CASSTRGTVYNEQFF. The CDR3, as DNA: TGTGCCAGCAGCACCCGAGGGACAGTTTACAATGAGCAGTTCTTC.

This chain links TRBV5-1 with TRBJ2-2; 10 bases align to TRBD2. Trimming took 4 bases from V and 4 from J; bases not matched to a gene: 7. This CDR3 has 16 amino acids. CDR1 and CDR2 from the germline V gene are SGHRS and YFSETQ. The DNA of the CDR3 is TGCGCCAGCAGCGCCATAGCGGGGGGTCTCACCGGGGAGCTGTTTTTT. As protein: CASSAIAGGLTGELFF.

The rearrangement links TRBV9 to TRBJ2-2; 8 bases are shared with TRBD1. Per germline, CDR1 SGDLS and CDR2 YYNGEE. The V gene end was trimmed by 0 bases and the J gene end by 4 bases; junction bases not matched to a gene: 5. CDR3 length equals 16 residues. This CDR3 is CASSVEGGQATGELFF. The CDR3 nucleotides read TGTGCCAGCAGCGTAGAGGGGGGACAGGCCACCGGGGAGCTGTTTTTT.

This chain links TRBV9 with TRBJ2-5; 7 positions match TRBD2. This CDR3 has 16 amino acids. V shed 0 bases, J shed 5 bases, and the junction held 10 bases outside the gene matches. Germline loops: CDR1 SGDLS, CDR2 YYNGEE. The CDR3 is CASSVGVAGDWETQYF. Here the CDR3 DNA reads TGTGCCAGCAGCGTAGGAGTGGCGGGGGATTGGGAGACCCAGTACTTC.

Only a few counts were recorded for this clone. The V call is TRBV4-1, the J call TRBJ2-7, with 11 bases matching TRBD1. Germline CDR1 reads MGHRA; CDR2 reads YSYEKL. V was clipped by 0 bases and J by 1 base; unmatched bases: 2. This CDR3 has 16 residues. In DNA, the CDR3 is TGCGCCAGCAGCCAAGAGGACAGGGGGCCGTCCTACGAGCAGTACTTC. Amino acids: CASSQEDRGPSYEQYF.

V and J are TRBV5-4 and TRBJ2-1, with 10 bases that match TRBD2. This CDR3 is 15 amino acids long. CDR1 is SGHNT, CDR2 YYREEE, per germline (reference sequence). J was trimmed by 6 bases and V by 4 bases; bases with no gene match: 7. The CDR3 is CASSLKAGGSNEQFF. CDR3 nucleotides: TGTGCCAGCAGCCTGAAAGCGGGGGGGTCCAATGAGCAGTTCTTC.

DNA of the CDR3: TGCAGCGTTCAGACGGGACAATCCTACGAGCAGTACTTC. Translation: CSVQTGQSYEQYF. This chain joins TRBV29-1 and TRBJ2-7, with TRBD1 as a possible D gene (6 bases). V lost 5 bases and J 1 base, leaving 12 bases between the germline ends. Germline CDR1 reads SQVTM; CDR2 reads ANQGSEA. The length of the CDR3 is 13 residues.

The chain employs TRBV27 and TRBJ2-1, with 7 bases matching TRBD1. Germline assignment: CDR1 MNHEY and CDR2 SMNVEV (reference sequence). Trimming at V came to 7 bases and at J to 0 bases, leaving 12 bases not matched to a gene. The CDR3 runs to 17 residues. The CDR3: CASTHNRGQSSYNEQFF. The DNA of the CDR3 is TGTGCCAGCACGCATAACAGGGGTCAAAGCTCCTACAATGAGCAGTTCTTC.